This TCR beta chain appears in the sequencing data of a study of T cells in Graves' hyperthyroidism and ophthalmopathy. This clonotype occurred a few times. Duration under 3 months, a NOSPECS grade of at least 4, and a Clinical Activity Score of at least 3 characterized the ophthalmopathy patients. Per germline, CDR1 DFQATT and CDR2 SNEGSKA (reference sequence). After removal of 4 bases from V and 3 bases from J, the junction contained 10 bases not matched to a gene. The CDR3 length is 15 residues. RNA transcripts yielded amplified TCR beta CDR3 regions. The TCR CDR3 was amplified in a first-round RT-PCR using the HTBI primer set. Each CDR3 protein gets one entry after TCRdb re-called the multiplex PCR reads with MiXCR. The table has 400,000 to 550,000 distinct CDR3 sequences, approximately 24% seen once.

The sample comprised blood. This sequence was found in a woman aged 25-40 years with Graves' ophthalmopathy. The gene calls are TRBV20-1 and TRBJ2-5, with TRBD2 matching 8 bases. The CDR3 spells CSATSRGAGEETQYF. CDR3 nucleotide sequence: TGCAGTGCTACCTCGAGGGGAGCGGGAGAAGAGACCCAGTACTTC.